A single T cell receptor beta chain is shown here with its context. Its matching antigen is unknown. This sample stems from a study of identical twins. Findings and caveats of the study: Twins' excess sharing was less marked for out-of-frame beta sequences. Cross-sectional statistics underpinned the conclusions; the same donors were not followed.

TCRdb re-called the 5' RACE reads through MiXCR, storing one row per CDR3 protein. The sample consists of 350,000 to 600,000 distinct CDR3 sequences, 12% to 15% of them appearing once. The CDR3 has 13 residues. These same records also appear under a second study, on yellow fever vaccine responses in identical twins.

The sequencing input was CD4+ T cells sorted from blood. The sequence derives from a young woman in good health. This chain uses TRBV21-1 with TRBJ2-7; whether TRBD2, the table's D call, matches the DNA was not checked. TRBV21-1 counts as a pseudogene. This CDR3 reads CASSWDSGYEQYF. The CDR3 coding sequence is TGTGCCAGCAGCTGGGACAGCGGCTACGAGCAGTACTTC.